This is a list of T cell receptor beta chains from one sample in a study of OX40 agonist ivuxolimab in advanced cancers. Sequencing used immunoSEQ multiplex PCR; TCRdb keeps in-frame clones, though not all of them. The top ten clones hold approximately 2% of a sample with 35,000 to 40,000 clones, 65% to 90% of them seen once. Here the sequenced sample was CD4+ or CD8+ T cells sorted from blood, taken in a trial of the OX40 agonist ivuxolimab. All receptors derive from an adult with an advanced solid tumor such as melanoma, head and neck, liver or kidney cancer. The CDR3 runs from the conserved cysteine through the conserved F or W. The D gene is left open where the match is weak. Clone size is given for some rows only: seen once, a few or many times, or a class if the clone is expanded.

J gene | V gene | D gene | CDR3 length | clone size | CDR3 DNA | CDR3 protein
TRBJ2-7 | TRBV6-6 | TRBD1 | 14 | - | TGTGCCAGCAGCCCTACAGGGGATGTTGGCGAGCAGTACTTC | CASSPTGDVGEQYF
TRBJ1-6 | TRBV4-3 | TRBD1 | 14 | once | TGCGCCAGCAGGAGAACAGGGGGCGGGTCACCCCTCCACTTT | CASRRTGGGSPLHF
TRBJ1-2 | TRBV7-2 | - | 12 | - | TGTGCCAGCAGCTTGGGTCCATATGGCTACACCTTC | CASSLGPYGYTF
TRBJ2-7 | TRBV30 | TRBD2 | 16 | - | TGTGCCTGGAGTGTACTTTTAGCGGGCAGCTCCTACGAGCAGTACTTC | CAWSVLLAGSSYEQYF
TRBJ2-2 | TRBV7-2 | TRBD2 | 17 | few | TGTGCCAGCAGCTTAGGGCGGGGGATCTTTAACACCGGGGAGCTGTTTTTT | CASSLGRGIFNTGELFF
TRBJ2-7 | TRBV5-1 | - | 15 | - | TGCGCCAGCAGCTACGGGACACCCAGCTCCTACGAGCAGTACTTC | CASSYGTPSSYEQYF
TRBJ2-3 | TRBV7-3 | TRBD2 | 17 | - | TGTGCCAGCAGCTTAGGTGGACTAGCGGTTGGCACAGATACGCAGTATTTT | CASSLGGLAVGTDTQYF
TRBJ1-2 | TRBV11-2 | - | 13 | - | TGTGCCAGCAGCTTGGGACGGGTTCATGGCTACACCTTC | CASSLGRVHGYTF
TRBJ2-5 | TRBV18 | - | 14 | - | TGTGCCAGCTCACCAGGACTGGGTGGGGAGACCCAGTACTTC | CASSPGLGGETQYF
TRBJ1-6 | TRBV4-2 | - | 13 | - | TGTGCCAGCAGCCAAGAGATTTATTCACCCCTCCACTTT | CASSQEIYSPLHF
TRBJ2-1 | TRBV5-1 | - | 15 | - | TGCGCCAGCAGCTCCAGTCTACAGGGATACAATGAGCAGTTCTTC | CASSSSLQGYNEQFF
TRBJ2-7 | TRBV7-8 | - | 16 | - | TGTGCCAGCAGCTTAGACGGGGGTGACGGTTCCTACGAGCAGTACTTC | CASSLDGGDGSYEQYF
TRBJ2-2 | TRBV2 | - | 15 | - | TGTGCCAGCAGTGACGGGCAGGGGGGTACCGGGGAGCTGTTTTTT | CASSDGQGGTGELFF
TRBJ2-5 | TRBV2 | - | 14 | - | TGTGCCAGCAGTGATCGAGGGGTACAAGAGACCCAGTACTTC | CASSDRGVQETQYF
TRBJ1-5 | TRBV4-3 | - | 15 | - | TGCGCCAGCAGCCAAGGCCTTTCCCCCAATCAGCCCCAGCATTTT | CASSQGLSPNQPQHF
TRBJ1-2 | TRBV7-8 | TRBD1 | 15 | - | TGTGCCAGCAGCTTAGAGGGGGCTAAGGGCTATGGCTACACCTTC | CASSLEGAKGYGYTF
TRBJ2-1 | TRBV5-4 | TRBD2 | 17 | few | TGTGCCAGCAGCTCTTTAGGACTAGCTGAGGCCTACAATGAGCAGTTCTTC | CASSSLGLAEAYNEQFF
TRBJ1-5 | TRBV7-8 | TRBD1 | 15 | few | TGTGCCAGCAGCTTGGGAAGGACAGGGGATCAGCCCCAGCATTTT | CASSLGRTGDQPQHF
TRBJ1-5 | TRBV5-1 | - | 15 | - | TGCGCCAGCAGCTTGGGGGCAGTTAGCAATCAGCCCCAGCATTTT | CASSLGAVSNQPQHF
TRBJ2-3 | TRBV7-8 | TRBD2 | 16 | - | TGTGCCAGCAGCCAAGCCCTAGCGGGGGGGCGAGATACGCAGTATTTT | CASSQALAGGRDTQYF
TRBJ2-7 | TRBV6-6 | TRBD2 | 16 | - | TGTGCCAGCAGCCAACTCGGGGCGGGGGGGCAATACGAGCAGTACTTC | CASSQLGAGGQYEQYF
TRBJ2-3 | TRBV5-6 | TRBD2 | 16 | - | TGTGCCAGCAGCCCCCCGGGACTAGCCTCCTCCTCGACGCAGTATTTT | CASSPPGLASSSTQYF
TRBJ2-5 | TRBV9 | - | 13 | - | TGTGCCAGCAGCGTAGATAGGGAAGAGACCCAGTACTTC | CASSVDREETQYF
TRBJ2-3 | TRBV7-2 | - | 12 | - | TGTGCCAGCAGACGGAGCACAGATACGCAGTATTTT | CASRRSTDTQYF
TRBJ2-5 | TRBV11-1 | - | 13 | - | TGTGCCAGCAGCTTTAGTTGGGGAGAGACCCAGTACTTC | CASSFSWGETQYF
TRBJ2-7 | TRBV9 | TRBD1 | 14 | - | TGTGCCAGCAGCGCCCGAACAGGGGAGAGCGAGCAGTACTTC | CASSARTGESEQYF
TRBJ2-7 | TRBV6-1 | - | 15 | - | TGTGCCAGCAGTGAACAACCAGGAGCCCCCTACGAGCAGTACTTC | CASSEQPGAPYEQYF
TRBJ2-6 | TRBV7-3 | - | 15 | - | TGTGCCAGCAGCATAGGAGGAACTGGGGCCAACGTCCTGACTTTC | CASSIGGTGANVLTF
TRBJ1-1 | TRBV7-2 | TRBD1 | 15 | - | TGTGCCAGCAGCTTACAGGGGGCGAGTGGCACTGAAGCTTTCTTT | CASSLQGASGTEAFF
TRBJ2-2 | TRBV9 | - | 17 | - | TGTGCCAGCAGCCCCCGATCCTCCGGCTTCCGCACCGGGGAGCTGTTTTTT | CASSPRSSGFRTGELFF
TRBJ1-2 | TRBV7-9 | TRBD1 | 14 | - | TGTGCCAGCACCCGCGGACAGGGAGAGTATGGCTACACCTTC | CASTRGQGEYGYTF
TRBJ2-1 | TRBV10-3 | TRBD2 | 14 | once | TGTGCCATCAAAATAGCGGGGGGGTACAATGAGCAGTTCTTC | CAIKIAGGYNEQFF
TRBJ1-3 | TRBV20-1 | - | 11 | - | TGCAGTGCCCGGGTGGGAAACACCATATATTTT | CSARVGNTIYF
TRBJ1-2 | TRBV6-5 | - | 14 | medium-sized | TGTGCCAGCAGTTACGGACAGAACCTCTATGGCTACACCTTC | CASSYGQNLYGYTF
TRBJ1-5 | TRBV6-6 | TRBD1 | 14 | - | TGTGCCAGCAGGTTGACAGGGGAAGGTCAGCCCCAGCATTTT | CASRLTGEGQPQHF
TRBJ1-1 | TRBV19 | - | 13 | few | TGTGCCAGTACGTCAGATGGGAACACTGAAGCTTTCTTT | CASTSDGNTEAFF
TRBJ1-2 | TRBV6-6 | - | 14 | - | TGTGCCAGCAGTTCCCCGACAGAGAACTATGGCTACACCTTC | CASSSPTENYGYTF
TRBJ2-3 | TRBV7-6 | - | 14 | few | TGTGCCAGCAGCTTAGAGTACACCCTGGATACGCAGTATTTT | CASSLEYTLDTQYF
TRBJ2-1 | TRBV11-2 | - | 17 | - | TGTGCCAGCAGCTCTTCAGGGATTATATTCTCCTACAATGAGCAGTTCTTC | CASSSSGIIFSYNEQFF
TRBJ2-2 | TRBV2 | TRBD1 | 15 | - | TGTGCCAGCAGTTTGGGACAGGGTACCACCGGGGAGCTGTTTTTT | CASSLGQGTTGELFF
TRBJ1-3 | TRBV7-8 | - | 15 | - | TGTGCCAGCAGCTTATTGCTGGCCGGAGGAAACACCATATATTTT | CASSLLLAGGNTIYF
TRBJ1-5 | TRBV4-3 | - | 13 | - | TGCGCCAGCAGCCAAGAATACCGTCAGCCCCAGCATTTT | CASSQEYRQPQHF
TRBJ1-2 | TRBV27 | - | 16 | - | TGTGCCAGCAGTTTATTATCCCCGACAGGTACAAGCGGCTACACCTTC | CASSLLSPTGTSGYTF
TRBJ2-3 | TRBV11-3 | - | 14 | - | TGTGCCAGCAGCTCTCGGACAGAAACAGATACGCAGTATTTT | CASSSRTETDTQYF
TRBJ1-2 | TRBV5-1 | TRBD1 | 17 | once | TGCGCCAGCAGCACGGGCGGACAGGGGGCGGCGGTCGGTGGCTACACCTTC | CASSTGGQGAAVGGYTF
TRBJ2-2 | TRBV30 | TRBD1 | 13 | - | TGTGCCTGGACCCGGGACAGGGGTCTGGAGCTGTTTTTT | CAWTRDRGLELFF
TRBJ2-2 | TRBV5-1 | - | 15 | once | TGCGCCAGCAGCTTGGGAAACCAGGGATACGGGGAGCTGTTTTTT | CASSLGNQGYGELFF
TRBJ1-2 | TRBV7-2 | - | 15 | - | TGTGCCAGCAGCCCGACAGGCGAACCCTACTATGGCTACACCTTC | CASSPTGEPYYGYTF
TRBJ2-7 | TRBV6-5 | - | 14 | once | TGTGCCAGCAGTTATCAGGGGTACTTGGGCGAGCAGTACTTC | CASSYQGYLGEQYF
TRBJ1-1 | TRBV6-5 | - | 15 | few | TGTGCCAGCAGCCGCGGGGACTCGGCCCGCACTGAAGCTTTCTTT | CASSRGDSARTEAFF
TRBJ1-4 | TRBV11-2 | - | 16 | - | TGTGCCAGCAGCTTCGGTGCGGGGGGCTCTTGGGAAAAACTGTTTTTT | CASSFGAGGSWEKLFF
TRBJ1-1 | TRBV9 | TRBD1 | 14 | - | TGTGCCAGCAGCCCAGATGGGCAGGGGGCCTGGGCTTTCTTT | CASSPDGQGAWAFF
TRBJ2-7 | TRBV5-1 | - | 13 | few | TGCGCCAGCAGCTTGGCCGTCCAGGGTCAAAAGTACTTC | CASSLAVQGQKYF
TRBJ1-3 | TRBV6-1 | TRBD1 | 16 | few | TGTGCCAGCAGTGAAGCTTGGACAGGGACTGGAAACACCATATATTTT | CASSEAWTGTGNTIYF
TRBJ1-5 | TRBV6-6 | - | 13 | - | TGTGCCAGCAGTTACTCAATCCATCAGCCCCAGCATTTT | CASSYSIHQPQHF